This entry describes one T cell receptor beta chain. The CDR3 totals 14 residues. CDR1 and CDR2 (germline): MNHNY, SVGAGI (reference sequence). Trimming stripped 2 bases from V and 5 bases from J, with 10 bases between. This sample is part of a study of blood T cell repertoires in COVID-19. Repertoires were generated with immunoSEQ multiplex PCR, while TCRdb's copy carries only in-frame clones and drops some. The sample lists 30,000 to 40,000 clones, about 72% occurring once. What was sequenced was peripheral blood. The J gene is TRBJ1-5, the V gene TRBV6-6; D gene uncertain. The source is a woman aged 55-75 years with acute or convalescent COVID-19. The CDR3 DNA reads TGTGCCAGCAGTTACCCTGAGGAAGATCAGCCCCAGCATTTT. Translating gives CASSYPEEDQPQHF.